The present T cell receptor (beta chain) was sequenced within a study of breast tumors, draining lymph nodes, adjacent tissues (dated by TCRdb to the mid-2010s). Concerning the study at large: TCR beta repertoires were compared across tumor, adjacent nontumor tissue and axillary lymph nodes obtained from breast cancer patients. The study was designed to assess the relationships and possible T-cell exchange between tumor, surrounding tissue and draining lymph node repertoires in human breast cancer.

The research as a whole found: T-cell repertoire diversity in tumors was found to be lower than in lymph nodes but higher than in nontumor tissue, and preferential V and J gene usage was observed. In luminal-like breast cancer, tumor and nontumor tissue repertoires resembled each other significantly more than in basal-like breast cancer. The study presented the conclusion that tumor T cells originate in lymph nodes as consistent with a hypothesis, not as something directly demonstrated. A scenario in which most tumor T cells derive from the lymph node and then expand within tumor tissue was judged to be consistent with the data.

Lymph node samples were obtained from the axillary draining lymph nodes of breast cancer patients. CDR1 and CDR2 (SGHTA, FQGNSA) derive from the germline V gene. The CDR3 spans 16 residues, from the cysteine through the phenylalanine. The DNA shown is the 48-base CDR3, in frame from base 1. V is reduced by 1 base and J by 2 bases, leaving a spacing of 14 bases between them. This clonotype was counted between two and nine times. Its antigen is still unknown. Per-nucleotide qualities are absent, and no much larger clonotype sits a single base away. The sequencer was an Illumina HiSeq 2000. TCR beta chain libraries were generated by multiplex PCR amplification. High-throughput sequencing was used to analyze the amplified TCR beta chain products. TCRdb handled the public reads itself, with Q25 trimming in fastp and clone calling in MiXCR, and kept productive beta chains. Rows are combined by CDR3 protein, so each entry shows the most common genes and DNA. This sample is represented by approximately 250,000 distinct CDR3 sequences; less than 45% of them were singletons. The ten largest account for approximately 3.5% of the sample.

The sequence is built from TRBV7-2 and TRBJ1-1; the D region possibly corresponds to TRBD1 (5 bases align). The sequence came from a female donor with breast cancer. Some clones in this sample may be carry-over from other donors' samples. Sequencing was performed on axillary lymph node tissue. CDR3 loop: CASSLVGQKVNTEAFF. The DNA is as follows: TGTGCCAGCAGCTTAGTAGGACAAAAGGTTAACACTGAAGCTTTCTTT.